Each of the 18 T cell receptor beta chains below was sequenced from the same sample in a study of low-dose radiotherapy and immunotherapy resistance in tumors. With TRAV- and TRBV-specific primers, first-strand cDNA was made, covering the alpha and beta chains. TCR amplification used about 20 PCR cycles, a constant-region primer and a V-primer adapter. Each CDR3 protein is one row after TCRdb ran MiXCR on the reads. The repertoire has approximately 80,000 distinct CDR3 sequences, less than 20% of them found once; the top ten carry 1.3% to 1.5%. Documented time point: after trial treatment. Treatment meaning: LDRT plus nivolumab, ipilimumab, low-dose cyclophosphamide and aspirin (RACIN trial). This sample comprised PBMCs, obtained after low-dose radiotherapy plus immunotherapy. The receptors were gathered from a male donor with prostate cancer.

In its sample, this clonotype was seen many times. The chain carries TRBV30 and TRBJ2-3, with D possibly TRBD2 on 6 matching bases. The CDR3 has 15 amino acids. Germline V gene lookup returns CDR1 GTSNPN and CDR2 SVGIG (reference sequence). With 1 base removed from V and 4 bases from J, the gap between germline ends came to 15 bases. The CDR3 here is CAWSGTSGSSDTQYF. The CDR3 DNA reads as TGTGCCTGGAGTGGGACGTCCGGGAGTTCAGATACGCAGTATTTT.

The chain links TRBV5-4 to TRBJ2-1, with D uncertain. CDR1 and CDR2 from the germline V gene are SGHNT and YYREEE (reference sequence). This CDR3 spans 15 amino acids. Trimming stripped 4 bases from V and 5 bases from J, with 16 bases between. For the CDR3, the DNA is TGTGCCAGCAGCCCCGTGGGGTATCTCCACAATGAGCAGTTCTTC. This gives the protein CASSPVGYLHNEQFF. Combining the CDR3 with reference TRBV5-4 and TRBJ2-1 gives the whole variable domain ETGVTQSPTHLIKTRGQQVTLRCSSQSGHNTVSWYQQALGQGPQFIFQYYREEENGRGNFPPRFSGLQFPNYSSELNVNALELDDSALYLCASSPVGYLHNEQFFGPGTRLTVL.

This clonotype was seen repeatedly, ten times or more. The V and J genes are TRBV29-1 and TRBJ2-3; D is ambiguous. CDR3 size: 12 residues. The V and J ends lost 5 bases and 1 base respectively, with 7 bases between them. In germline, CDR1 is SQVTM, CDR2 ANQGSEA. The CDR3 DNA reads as TGCAGCGTTAGGAAGGGCACAGATACGCAGTATTTT. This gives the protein CSVRKGTDTQYF.

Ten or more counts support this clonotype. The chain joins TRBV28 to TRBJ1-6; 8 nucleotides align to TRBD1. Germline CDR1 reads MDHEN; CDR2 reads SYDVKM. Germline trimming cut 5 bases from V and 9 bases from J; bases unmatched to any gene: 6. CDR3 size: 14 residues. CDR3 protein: CASSQDRVISPLHF. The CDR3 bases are TGTGCCAGCAGTCAGGACAGGGTGATTTCACCCCTCCACTTT. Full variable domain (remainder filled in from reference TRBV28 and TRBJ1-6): DVKVTQSSRYLVKRTGEKVFLECVQDMDHENMFWYRQDPGLGLRLIYFSYDVKMKEKGDIPEGYSVSREKKERFSLILESASTNQTSMYLCASSQDRVISPLHFGNGTRLTVT.

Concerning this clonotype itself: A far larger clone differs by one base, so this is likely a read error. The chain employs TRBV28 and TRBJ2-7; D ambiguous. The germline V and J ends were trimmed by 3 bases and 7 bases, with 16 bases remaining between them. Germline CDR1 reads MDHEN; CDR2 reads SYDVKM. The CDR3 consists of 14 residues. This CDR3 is CASSFITQNNEQYF. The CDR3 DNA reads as TGTGCCAGCAGTTTCATAACTCAGAACAATGAGCAGTACTTC.

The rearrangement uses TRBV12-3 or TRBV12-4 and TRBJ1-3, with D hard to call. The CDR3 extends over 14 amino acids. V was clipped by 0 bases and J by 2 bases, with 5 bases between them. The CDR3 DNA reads TGTGCCAGCAGTTTAGCGGCAGCTGGAAACACCATATATTTT. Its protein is CASSLAAAGNTIYF.

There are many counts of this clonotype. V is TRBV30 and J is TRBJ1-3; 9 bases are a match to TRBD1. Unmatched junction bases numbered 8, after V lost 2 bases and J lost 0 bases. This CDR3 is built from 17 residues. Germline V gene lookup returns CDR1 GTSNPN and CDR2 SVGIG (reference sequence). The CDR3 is CAWSQRDRAYSGNTIYF. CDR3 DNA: TGTGCCTGGAGTCAGAGGGACAGGGCGTACTCTGGAAACACCATATATTTT.

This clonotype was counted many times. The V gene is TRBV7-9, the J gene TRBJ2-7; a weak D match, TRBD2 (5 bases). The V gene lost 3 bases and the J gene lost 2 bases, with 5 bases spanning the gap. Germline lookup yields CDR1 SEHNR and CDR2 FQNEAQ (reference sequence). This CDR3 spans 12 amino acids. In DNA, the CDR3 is TGTGCCAGCAGCTTCGGGGCCTACGAGCAGTACTTC. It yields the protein CASSFGAYEQYF.

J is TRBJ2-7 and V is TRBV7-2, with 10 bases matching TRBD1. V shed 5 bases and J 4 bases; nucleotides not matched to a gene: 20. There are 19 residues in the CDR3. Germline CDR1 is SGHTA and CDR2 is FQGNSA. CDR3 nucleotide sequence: TGTGCCAGCAGCCCAAAACCGGGACAGGGGAGGACTAGTGGTTACGAGCAGTACTTC. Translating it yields CASSPKPGQGRTSGYEQYF.

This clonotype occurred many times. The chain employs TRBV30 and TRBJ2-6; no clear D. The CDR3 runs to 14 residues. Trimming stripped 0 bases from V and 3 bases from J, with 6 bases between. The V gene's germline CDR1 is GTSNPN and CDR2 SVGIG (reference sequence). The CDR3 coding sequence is TGTGCCTGGAGTGTAATAGGTGGGGCCAACGTCCTGACTTTC. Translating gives CAWSVIGGANVLTF.

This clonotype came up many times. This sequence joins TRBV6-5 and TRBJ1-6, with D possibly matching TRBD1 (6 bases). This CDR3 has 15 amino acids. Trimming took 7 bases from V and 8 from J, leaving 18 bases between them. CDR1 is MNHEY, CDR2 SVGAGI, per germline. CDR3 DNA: TGTGCCAGCAAACGCGGGACAATCGGGGATTCACCCCTCCACTTT. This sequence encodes CASKRGTIGDSPLHF.

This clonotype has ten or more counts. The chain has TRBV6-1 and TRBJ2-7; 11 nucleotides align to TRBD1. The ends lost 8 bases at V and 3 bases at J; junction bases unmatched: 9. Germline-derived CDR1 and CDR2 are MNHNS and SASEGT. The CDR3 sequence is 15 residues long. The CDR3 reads CASCRPGQGVYEQYF. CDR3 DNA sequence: TGTGCCAGCTGCCGTCCGGGACAGGGGGTCTACGAGCAGTACTTC.

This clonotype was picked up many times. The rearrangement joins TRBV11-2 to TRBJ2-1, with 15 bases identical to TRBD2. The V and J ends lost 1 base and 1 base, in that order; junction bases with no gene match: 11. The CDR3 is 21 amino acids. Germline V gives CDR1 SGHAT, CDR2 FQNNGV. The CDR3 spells CASSLAATGLAGGGSYNEQFF. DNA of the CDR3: TGTGCCAGCAGCTTAGCCGCAACGGGACTAGCGGGAGGAGGTTCCTACAATGAGCAGTTCTTC. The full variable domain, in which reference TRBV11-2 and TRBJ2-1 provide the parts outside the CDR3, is EAGVAQSPRYKIIEKRQSVAFWCNPISGHATLYWYQQILGQGPKLLIQFQNNGVVDDSQLPKDRFSAERLKGVDSTLKIQPAKLEDSAVYLCASSLAATGLAGGGSYNEQFFGPGTRLTVL.

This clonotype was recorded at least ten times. CDR3 coding DNA: TGTGCCATCAGTGACTCCGGACTAGCGGGAGGTGAGCAGTTCTTC. Protein sequence: CAISDSGLAGGEQFF. This rearrangement joins TRBV10-3 to TRBJ2-1; the match to TRBD2 covers 14 bases. The CDR3 extends over 15 amino acids. Germline-derived CDR1 and CDR2 are ENHRY and SYGVKD. Trimming cost V 3 bases and J 9 bases; bases outside gene matches: 4.

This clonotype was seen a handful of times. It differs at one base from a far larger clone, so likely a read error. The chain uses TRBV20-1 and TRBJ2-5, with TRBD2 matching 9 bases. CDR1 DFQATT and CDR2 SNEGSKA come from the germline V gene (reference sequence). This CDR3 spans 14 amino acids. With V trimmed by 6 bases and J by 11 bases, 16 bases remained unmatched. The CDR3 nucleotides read TGCAGTGCCGCTCATCCTAGCGGGGTCTATGAGCAGTACTTC. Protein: CSAAHPSGVYEQYF.

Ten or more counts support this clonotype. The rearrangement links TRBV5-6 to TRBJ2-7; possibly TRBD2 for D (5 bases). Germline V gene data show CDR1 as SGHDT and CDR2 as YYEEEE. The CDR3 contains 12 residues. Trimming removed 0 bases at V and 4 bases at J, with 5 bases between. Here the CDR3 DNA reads TGTGCCAGCAGCTTGGGGAGGTACGAGCAGTACTTC. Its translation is CASSLGRYEQYF.

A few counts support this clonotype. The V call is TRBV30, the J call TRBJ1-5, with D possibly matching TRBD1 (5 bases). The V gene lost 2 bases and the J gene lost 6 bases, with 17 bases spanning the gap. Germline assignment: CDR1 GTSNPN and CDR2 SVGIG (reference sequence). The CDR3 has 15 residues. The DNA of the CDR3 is TGTGCCTGGAGTCCCGGAGGCAGGGCGGGTCAGCCCCAGCATTTT. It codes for CAWSPGGRAGQPQHF.

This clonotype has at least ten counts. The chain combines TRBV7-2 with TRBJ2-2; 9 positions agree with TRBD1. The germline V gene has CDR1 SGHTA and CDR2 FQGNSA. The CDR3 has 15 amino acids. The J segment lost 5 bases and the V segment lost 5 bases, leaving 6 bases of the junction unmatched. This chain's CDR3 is CASSGQGLRTGELFF. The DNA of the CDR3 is TGTGCCAGCAGCGGACAGGGGTTGAGAACCGGGGAGCTGTTTTTT.